This T cell receptor (beta chain) was found in a study of T cell responses to AZD1222 COVID-19 vaccine. Study results and caveats: Spike-specific TCR repertoires showed rising breadth and depth after two AZD1222 doses. Donors were largely white British and mainly female; clonal diversity was possibly underestimated. Regions left unmutated in variants are reportedly the target of nearly half of spike-specific TCRs.

Concerning this clone itself: Antigen: not known.

Assay used: immunoSEQ multiplex PCR; TCRdb lists only in-frame clones, some missing. The sample holds roughly 110,000 clones; 90% are singletons and the top ten take less than 10%. CDR3 length: 14 amino acids. Germline values: CDR1 KGHSH, CDR2 LQKENI. Trimming removed 3 bases at V and 0 bases at J, with 8 bases between. This clonotype was obtained from an adult who received the AZD1222 COVID-19 vaccine. The chain is built from TRBV18 and TRBJ1-1; possible D gene TRBD1, 6 bases. The specimen comprised peripheral blood, sampled 28 days after the second AZD1222 dose. CDR3 amino acids: CASSPDSLNTEAFF. CDR3 coding DNA: TGTGCCAGCTCACCGGACAGCCTGAACACTGAAGCTTTCTTT.